These 17 T cell receptor beta chains share one sample of origin, sequenced in a study of blood T cell repertoires in COVID-19. Sequencing used immunoSEQ multiplex PCR; TCRdb keeps in-frame clones, though not all of them. The profile covers some 340,000 clones, with 90% appearing a single time and about 4% taken by the ten largest. Sequenced sample: PBMCs or T cells enriched from blood (not recorded which). Receptors were obtained from a woman aged 30 to 39 who had been exposed to COVID-19.

The chain joins TRBV10-3 to TRBJ2-4; TRBD2 might be the D (6 bases). CDR3 length: 11 residues. Germline assignment: CDR1 ENHRY and CDR2 SYGVKD. Trimming removed 4 bases from V and 13 bases from J, with 11 bases in between. The CDR3 DNA sequence: TGTGCCATCAGTGGGGGGACTTTGCAGTACTTC. Translation: CAISGGTLQYF.

J is TRBJ1-1 and V is TRBV7-7, with 8 bases aligning to TRBD1. CDR3 length: 16 amino acids. The V gene's germline CDR1 is SSHAT and CDR2 FNYEAQ (reference sequence). After removal of 5 bases from V and 1 base from J, the junction contained 9 bases not matched to a gene. CDR3 residues: CASSPITGTGNTEAFF. The CDR3 DNA follows: TGTGCCAGCAGCCCCATCACCGGGACAGGGAACACTGAAGCTTTCTTT. The whole variable domain, remainder taken from reference TRBV7-7 and TRBJ1-1, is GAGVSQSPRYKVTKRGQDVTLRCDPISSHATLYWYQQALGQGPEFLTYFNYEAQPDKSGLPSDRFSAERPEGSISTLTIQRTEQRDSAMYRCASSPITGTGNTEAFFGQGTRLTVV.

This chain joins TRBV20-1 and TRBJ2-7; 11 nucleotides match TRBD1. Germline V gene data show CDR1 as DFQATT and CDR2 as SNEGSKA (reference sequence). The CDR3 runs 15 residues. V lost 3 bases to trimming and J lost 3 bases; unmatched junction nucleotides: 7. This CDR3 is CSASFSDRGLYEQYF. The CDR3 region has the DNA TGCAGTGCTAGTTTCTCGGACAGGGGGCTCTACGAGCAGTACTTC.

This chain joins TRBV9 and TRBJ1-6; D gene ambiguous. CDR1 and CDR2 (germline): SGDLS, YYNGEE. CDR3 length: 14 residues. Trimming took 3 bases from V and 8 from J, leaving 12 bases between them. In DNA form, the CDR3 reads TGTGCCAGCAGCGCTCCGGGAGCGTATTCACCCCTCCACTTT. It translates to CASSAPGAYSPLHF.

The chain combines TRBV11-2 with TRBJ2-7; 8 positions match TRBD2. The V and J ends lost 0 bases and 3 bases, in that order; junction bases with no gene match: 4. The CDR3 consists of 15 residues. Germline V gene lookup returns CDR1 SGHAT and CDR2 FQNNGV. In DNA form, the CDR3 reads TGTGCCAGCAGCTTAGACCGGGGGGGCCGCTACGAGCAGTACTTC. As protein: CASSLDRGGRYEQYF.

The chain carries TRBV5-1 and TRBJ2-7; D may be TRBD1 (6 bases). Trimming pared 1 base from V and 2 bases from J, leaving 10 bases between. Germline values: CDR1 SGHRS, CDR2 YFSETQ. This CDR3 comprises 14 residues. CDR3 sequence: CASSLFQGTYEQYF. In DNA, the CDR3 is TGCGCCAGCAGCTTGTTTCAGGGGACCTACGAGCAGTACTTC.

This clone was recorded only once. Mismatch with germline at one junction end may stem from a read error. The V call is TRBV6-1, the J call TRBJ1-4; D might be TRBD1 (6 bases). CDR3 length: 14 residues. The V gene's germline CDR1 is MNHNS and CDR2 SASEGT. The CDR3, as DNA: TGTGCCAGCAGCGAAGGGGGGCGGGATGAAAAACTGTTTTTT. As protein: CASSEGGRDEKLFF.

Regarding this clone: Different DNA sequences within this sample yield the same CDR3. The V and J genes are TRBV19 and TRBJ2-2; 7 bases are shared with TRBD1. V gave up 6 bases and J gave up 2 bases; unmatched junction bases: 6. The CDR3 runs to 15 residues. The germline V gene encodes CDR1 LNHDA and CDR2 SQIVND (reference sequence). CDR3 nucleotide sequence: TGTGCCAGTAGCATCGACAGGGCTAACACCGGGGAGCTGTTTTTT. Protein product: CASSIDRANTGELFF.

V and J are TRBV7-2 and TRBJ1-5, with D unclear. Trimming took 0 bases from V and 7 from J, leaving 7 bases between them. Germline-derived CDR1 and CDR2 are SGHTA and FQGNSA. The CDR3 runs to 13 residues. The DNA of the CDR3 is TGTGCCAGCAGCTTAGCGCCCAGACAGCCCCAGCATTTT. Protein product: CASSLAPRQPQHF.

This rearrangement joins TRBV13 to TRBJ1-2, with 7 bases lining up with TRBD1. This CDR3 spans 14 amino acids. Germline trimming cut 1 base from V and 6 bases from J; bases unmatched to any gene: 5. CDR1 is PRHDT and CDR2 is FYEKMQ in the germline V gene (reference sequence). CDR3 bases: TGTGCCAGCAGCTTAGCCAGGGGGGCGGATGGCTACACCTTC. As protein: CASSLARGADGYTF. Based on the CDR3 plus reference TRBV13 and TRBJ1-2, the full variable domain is AAGVIQSPRHLIKEKRETATLKCYPIPRHDTVYWYQQGPGQDPQFLISFYEKMQSDKGSIPDRFSAQQFSDYHSELNMSSLELGDSALYFCASSLARGADGYTFGSGTRLTVV.

The sample holds one count of this clone. The chain couples TRBV23-1 to TRBJ1-1, with unresolved D. TRBV23-1 is flagged as an ORF with uncertain function. The V and J ends lost 6 bases and 6 bases respectively, with 14 bases between them. CDR3 size: 13 residues. The DNA for the CDR3 is TGCGCCAGCAGAATAGGCGGGGTCCCTGAAGCTTTCTTT. Translated, it gives CASRIGGVPEAFF.

The J gene is TRBJ1-2, the V gene TRBV6-5, with 10 nucleotides matching TRBD1. J lost 7 bases, V lost 7 bases, and 12 bases had no gene match. The CDR3 sequence is 15 residues long. The V gene's germline CDR1 is MNHEY and CDR2 SVGAGI. The CDR3 nucleotides read TGTGCCAGCAACCCCCGGACAGGGGGGACTCTTGGCTACACCTTC. Its protein is CASNPRTGGTLGYTF.

The V call is TRBV19, the J call TRBJ1-5; D remains unclear. Per the germline V gene, CDR1 is LNHDA and CDR2 is SQIVND (reference sequence). CDR3 length: 14 residues. Deletions cut 2 bases from V and 4 bases from J, with 9 bases between. This CDR3 is CASSILPQNQPQHF. CDR3 DNA: TGTGCCAGTAGTATACTCCCGCAGAATCAGCCCCAGCATTTT.

The rearrangement links TRBV6-5 to TRBJ1-5; D perhaps matches TRBD1 (5 bases). V was trimmed by 6 bases and J by 0 bases, leaving 9 bases between them. This CDR3 is built from 14 residues. CDR1 MNHEY and CDR2 SVGAGI come from the germline V gene. The CDR3 DNA reads as TGTGCCAGCAGCCCGGACACTAGCAATCAGCCCCAGCATTTT. It encodes CASSPDTSNQPQHF.

The chain joins TRBV24-1 to TRBJ1-1; D ambiguous. This CDR3 has 18 residues. Trimming cost V 7 bases and J 2 bases, with 25 bases left between them. The germline gives CDR1 KGHDR, CDR2 SFDVKD. This CDR3 reads CATSRTGEEQQKNTEAFF. CDR3 DNA sequence: TGTGCCACCAGCCGGACTGGGGAAGAGCAACAGAAAAACACTGAAGCTTTCTTT.

The gene calls are TRBV7-9 and TRBJ1-2; TRBD1 agrees at 8 bases. The CDR3 runs to 15 residues. Germline V gene data show CDR1 as SEHNR and CDR2 as FQNEAQ (reference sequence). The V and J ends lost 5 bases and 3 bases, in that order; junction bases with no gene match: 8. The CDR3 sequence is CASSPLLTGDYGYTF. The CDR3 DNA sequence: TGTGCCAGCAGCCCCTTATTGACAGGGGACTATGGCTACACCTTC.

The chain couples TRBV29-1 to TRBJ2-5; D possibly corresponds to TRBD1 (7 bases). Germline CDR1 and CDR2: SQVTM and ANQGSEA. The length of the CDR3 is 15 residues. V lost 1 base to trimming and J lost 3 bases, with 15 bases between them. CDR3 coding DNA: TGCAGCGTTGAAGGGGCAGGGGGGTTTGAAGAGACCCAGTACTTC. Its translation is CSVEGAGGFEETQYF.